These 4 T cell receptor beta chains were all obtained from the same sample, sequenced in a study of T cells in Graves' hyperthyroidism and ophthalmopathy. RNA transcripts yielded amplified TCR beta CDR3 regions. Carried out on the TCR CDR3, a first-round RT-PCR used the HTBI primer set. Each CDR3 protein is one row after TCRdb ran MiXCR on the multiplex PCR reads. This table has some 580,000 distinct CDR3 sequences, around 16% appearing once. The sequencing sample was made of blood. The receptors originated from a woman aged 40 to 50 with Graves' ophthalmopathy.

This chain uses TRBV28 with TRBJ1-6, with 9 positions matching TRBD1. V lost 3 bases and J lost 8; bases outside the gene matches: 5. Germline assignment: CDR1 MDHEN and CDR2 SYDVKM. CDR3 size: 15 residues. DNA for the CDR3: TGTGCCAGCAGTTTCAGGGGACAGGGATATTCACCCCTCCACTTT. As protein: CASSFRGQGYSPLHF.

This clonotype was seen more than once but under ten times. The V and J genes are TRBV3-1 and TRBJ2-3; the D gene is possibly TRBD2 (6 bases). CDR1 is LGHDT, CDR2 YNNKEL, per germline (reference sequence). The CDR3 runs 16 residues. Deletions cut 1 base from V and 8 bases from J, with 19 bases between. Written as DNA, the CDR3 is TGTGCCAGCAGCCAAGGCGGGAATGCGGTCGGGGGTACGCAGTATTTT. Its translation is CASSQGGNAVGGTQYF.

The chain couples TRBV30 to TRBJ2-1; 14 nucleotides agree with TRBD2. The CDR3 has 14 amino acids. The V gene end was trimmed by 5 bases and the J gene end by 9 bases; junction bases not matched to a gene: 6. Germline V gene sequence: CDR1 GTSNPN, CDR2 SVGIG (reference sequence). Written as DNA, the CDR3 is TGTGCCTGGGGGACTAGCGGGAGCAGGGGTGAGCAGTTCTTC. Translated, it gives CAWGTSGSRGEQFF.

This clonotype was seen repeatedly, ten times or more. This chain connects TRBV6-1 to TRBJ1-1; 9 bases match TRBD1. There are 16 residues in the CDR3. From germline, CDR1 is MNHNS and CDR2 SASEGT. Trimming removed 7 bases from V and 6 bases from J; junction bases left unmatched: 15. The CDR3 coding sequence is TGTGCCAGCACCGCCAGGTTCCGGGACAGGGCGGCTGAAGCTTTCTTT. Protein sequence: CASTARFRDRAAEAFF.